The T cell receptor beta chain described here comes from a study of cytomegalovirus exposure and HLA in healthy donors. Findings and limits, study-wide: The study recorded fewer than 200 TCR beta chains that were cytomegalovirus-associated.

Trimming took 5 bases from V and 0 from J; bases not matched to a gene: 8. Germline values: CDR1 SGHNT, CDR2 YYREEE (reference sequence). CDR3 length equals 15 residues. Vbeta (60) and Jbeta (13) primers were used in the PCR. Clones were read by immunoSEQ multiplex PCR, and TCRdb kept only the in-frame ones, dropping some. Recorded for this sample: about 90,000 clones. With respect to this clone: Its antigen is not identified.

The receptor was derived from a woman under 40 in good health and CMV-seronegative. The sequenced sample was PBMCs. The V call is TRBV5-4, the J call TRBJ2-7; 7 positions agree with TRBD1. The CDR3, as DNA: TGTGCCAGCAGAGAAGACAGGGCGGTCTCCTACGAGCAGTACTTC. As protein: CASREDRAVSYEQYF.